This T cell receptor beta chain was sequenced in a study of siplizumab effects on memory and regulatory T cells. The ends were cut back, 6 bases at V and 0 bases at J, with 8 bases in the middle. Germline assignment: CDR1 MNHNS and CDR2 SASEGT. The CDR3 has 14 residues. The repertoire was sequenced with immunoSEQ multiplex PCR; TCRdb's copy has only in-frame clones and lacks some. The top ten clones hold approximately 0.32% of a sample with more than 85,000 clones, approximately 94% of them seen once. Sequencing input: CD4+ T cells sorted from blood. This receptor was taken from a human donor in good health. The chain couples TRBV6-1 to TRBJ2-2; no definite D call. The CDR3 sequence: CASRRQTNTGELFF. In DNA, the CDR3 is TGTGCCAGCAGGAGACAAACGAACACCGGGGAGCTGTTTTTT.